A single sample is the source of the 25 T cell receptor beta chains below, sequenced in a study of blood T cell repertoires in COVID-19. The data were produced by immunoSEQ multiplex PCR, yet TCRdb's version contains in-frame clones alone and is incomplete. The sample yields 85,000 to 130,000 clones, approximately 84% seen once. The sequenced material came from peripheral blood. Every receptor here comes from a man aged 60 to 75 with acute or convalescent COVID-19.

V gene TRBV19 combines with J gene TRBJ1-2; maybe TRBD1 (5 bases). Trimming removed 7 bases at V and 8 bases at J, with 17 bases between. Germline assignment: CDR1 LNHDA and CDR2 SQIVND (reference sequence). The CDR3 spans 13 residues. The CDR3 loop is CASTAPGGRGYTF. DNA for the CDR3: TGTGCCAGTACGGCCCCCGGGGGACGCGGCTACACCTTC.

This clone was seen a handful of times. The rearrangement links TRBV18 to TRBJ2-7; 8 bases are shared with TRBD2. The CDR3 is 18 residues long. The ends lost 1 base at V and 0 bases at J; junction bases unmatched: 11. CDR1 and CDR2 (germline): KGHSH, LQKENI. The CDR3 DNA follows: TGTGCCAGCTCACCACGCGTAAGCGGGAGTTCCTTCTCCTACGAGCAGTACTTC. Encoded protein: CASSPRVSGSSFSYEQYF.

The chain has TRBV6-5 and TRBJ2-6; D remains ambiguous. V was cut by 7 bases and J by 0 bases, with 4 bases left in between. This CDR3 is 13 amino acids long. The germline CDR1 and CDR2 sequences are MNHEY and SVGAGI. Here the CDR3 reads CASTGSGANVLTF. DNA for the CDR3: TGTGCCAGCACGGGCTCTGGGGCCAACGTCCTGACTTTC.

V is TRBV19 and J is TRBJ1-5; TRBD1 might be the D (6 bases). V was pared by 7 bases and J by 6 bases, with 16 bases between. The CDR3 extends over 14 amino acids. Per germline, CDR1 LNHDA and CDR2 SQIVND (reference sequence). This CDR3 reads CASKVQGDSQPQHF. CDR3 nucleotide sequence: TGTGCCAGTAAGGTACAGGGAGATTCTCAGCCCCAGCATTTT.

This chain joins TRBV25-1 and TRBJ2-1; 8 nucleotides line up with TRBD1. Unmatched junction bases numbered 5, after V lost 2 bases and J lost 5 bases. Germline-derived CDR1 and CDR2 are MGHDK and SYGVNS. The CDR3 has 15 amino acids. CDR3 loop: CASSEPGQADNEQFF. The CDR3 DNA is TGTGCCAGCAGTGAACCGGGACAGGCGGACAATGAGCAGTTCTTC.

The V gene is TRBV2, the J gene TRBJ2-5, with 8 bases that match TRBD1. Trimming took 3 bases from V and 2 from J; bases not matched to a gene: 2. The CDR3 extends over 14 amino acids. Germline V gives CDR1 SNHLY, CDR2 FYNNEI. The CDR3 DNA is TGTGCCAGCAGTGAGGACAGGGCGCAAGAGACCCAGTACTTC. This translates into CASSEDRAQETQYF.

The chain recombines TRBV5-6 with TRBJ1-2; no definite D call. CDR1 and CDR2 from the germline V gene are SGHDT and YYEEEE. The CDR3 is 15 amino acids. V was clipped by 3 bases and J by 5 bases, with 17 bases between them. Here the CDR3 DNA reads TGTGCCAGCAGCTATGAAGGGTCCGGGATATATGGCTACACCTTC. Amino acid sequence: CASSYEGSGIYGYTF.

This clone turned up a few times. The chain combines TRBV27 with TRBJ1-5; 7 nucleotides agree with TRBD1. Germline values: CDR1 MNHEY, CDR2 SMNVEV (reference sequence). This CDR3 is built from 15 residues. The ends lost 4 bases at V and 2 bases at J; junction bases unmatched: 5. CDR3 nucleotide sequence: TGTGCCAGCAGTTCTCTACAGGGGCGCAATCAGCCCCAGCATTTT. Its translation is CASSSLQGRNQPQHF.

The rearrangement links TRBV12-3 or TRBV12-4 to TRBJ1-5; 7 nucleotides match TRBD1. Trimming took 9 bases from V and 9 from J; bases not matched to a gene: 8. This CDR3 comprises 12 residues. CDR3 nucleotide sequence: TGTGCCAGTAGACAGGGTTTGGCGCCCCAGCATTTT. Translation: CASRQGLAPQHF.

The count of this clone is one. V and J are TRBV29-1 and TRBJ2-2; TRBD1 matches 9 bases. This CDR3 is 15 amino acids long. The junction had 7 bases not matched to a gene; V was cut back by 4 bases and J by 4 bases. CDR1 is SQVTM, CDR2 ANQGSEA, per germline. CDR3 nucleotides: TGCAGCGTTGCGCAGGGGACAGGGATCACCGGGGAGCTGTTTTTT. This sequence encodes CSVAQGTGITGELFF.

This clone came up a few times. V and J are TRBV6-5 and TRBJ1-1; the D gene is possibly TRBD1 (5 bases). Germline CDR1 reads MNHEY; CDR2 reads SVGAGI. V lost 6 bases, J lost 4 bases, and 18 bases lay in between. The CDR3 length is 15 residues. The CDR3 nucleotides are TGTGCCAGCAGGGCTTCGCCAGGAGGGGCCACTGAAGCTTTCTTT. Protein: CASRASPGGATEAFF.

The rearrangement links TRBV14 to TRBJ1-3, with D hard to call. The CDR3 has 16 amino acids. From germline, CDR1 is SGHDN and CDR2 FVKESK. The V end was cut by 3 bases, the J end by 1 base, with 13 bases between. The CDR3 nucleotides are TGTGCCAGCAGCCATTTAGACACCAGTTCTGGAAACACCATATATTTT. Translated: CASSHLDTSSGNTIYF. The whole variable domain, filled in from reference TRBV14 and TRBJ1-3, reads EAGVTQFPSHSVIEKGQTVTLRCDPISGHDNLYWYRRVMGKEIKFLLHFVKESKQDESGMPNNRFLAERTGGTYSTLKVQPAELEDSGVYFCASSHLDTSSGNTIYFGEGSWLTVV.

The sample holds a few counts of this clone. The rearrangement links TRBV12-3 or TRBV12-4 to TRBJ2-7; D gene unclear. This CDR3 is built from 13 residues. Trimming cost V 3 bases and J 3 bases, with 9 bases left between them. The CDR3 coding sequence is TGTGCCAGCAGTTTCGGTAGCCACTACGAGCAGTACTTC. This gives the protein CASSFGSHYEQYF.

The V gene is TRBV2, the J gene TRBJ2-1, with 9 bases that match TRBD2. J lost 0 bases, V lost 6 bases, and 9 bases had no gene match. CDR1 is SNHLY and CDR2 is FYNNEI in the germline V gene. This CDR3 is 17 amino acids long. The CDR3 region has the DNA TGTGCCAGCAGCTTTAGCGGGAGTCCCGGCTCCTACAATGAGCAGTTCTTC. This translates into CASSFSGSPGSYNEQFF.

The chain uses TRBV3-1 (or the pseudogene TRBV3-2) and TRBJ2-1; D unclear. The CDR3 totals 14 residues. From germline, CDR1 is LGHDT and CDR2 YNNKEL (reference sequence). The V end lost 1 base, the J end lost 0 bases, and 4 bases lay between the germline ends. CDR3 amino acids: CASSQGHSYNEQFF. DNA of the CDR3: TGTGCCAGCAGCCAAGGGCACTCCTACAATGAGCAGTTCTTC.

The chain has TRBV18 and TRBJ2-1; 9 nucleotides line up with TRBD1. Trimming cost V 6 bases and J 8 bases; bases outside gene matches: 11. The CDR3 has 15 amino acids. The germline gives CDR1 KGHSH, CDR2 LQKENI. The CDR3 DNA follows: TGTGCCAGCTCCCCGGGACAGGGCAAGTTTGATGAGCAGTTCTTC. It specifies CASSPGQGKFDEQFF.

The CDR3 reads CASSHRSSNRGEQFF. DNA of the CDR3: TGCGCCAGCAGTCATAGGAGTTCGAATCGTGGTGAGCAGTTCTTC. This rearrangement joins TRBV23-1 to TRBJ2-1; unclear D gene. TRBV23-1 is sorted into the ORF group, with uncertain function. The CDR3 extends over 15 amino acids. V lost 3 bases, J lost 9 bases, and 18 bases lay in between.

The rearrangement links TRBV7-2 to TRBJ2-1; D is ambiguous. There are 13 residues in the CDR3. V dropped 4 bases and J dropped 3 bases, with 7 bases sitting between them. Germline CDR1 is SGHTA and CDR2 is FQGNSA. The CDR3 nucleotides read TGTGCCAGCAGCTCGTTAAACTACAATGAGCAGTTCTTC. This codes for CASSSLNYNEQFF.

This chain links TRBV3-1 (or the pseudogene TRBV3-2) with TRBJ2-3; D is undetermined. There are 14 residues in the CDR3. From germline, CDR1 is LGHDT and CDR2 YNNKEL (reference sequence). Trimming took off 0 bases at V and 4 bases at J, with 8 bases between the two ends. The CDR3 DNA reads TGTGCCAGCAGCCAAGATTTGGCGGCAGATACGCAGTATTTT. The encoded protein is CASSQDLAADTQYF.

The chain is built from TRBV19 and TRBJ2-2, with 9 positions matching TRBD1. This CDR3 spans 15 amino acids. CDR1 and CDR2 (germline): LNHDA, SQIVND (reference sequence). V dropped 6 bases and J dropped 10; count of bases not matched to a gene: 12. The CDR3 loop is CASRTGTGWGEELFF. In DNA, the CDR3 is TGTGCCAGTAGGACCGGGACAGGGTGGGGGGAGGAGCTGTTTTTT.

This clone was seen a single time. The rearrangement links TRBV28 to TRBJ1-6; 7 bases map to TRBD1. The CDR3 runs to 12 residues. CDR1 and CDR2 from the germline V gene are MDHEN and SYDVKM. V gave up 11 bases and J gave up 9 bases; unmatched junction bases: 7. In DNA form, the CDR3 reads TGTGCCGGCACAGGGGTGGGTTCACCCCTCCACTTT. Translating gives CAGTGVGSPLHF.

The chain has TRBV6-4 and TRBJ1-1, with D unresolved. V dropped 3 bases and J dropped 2 bases, with 10 bases sitting between them. The CDR3 has 14 residues. Germline V gene data show CDR1 as MRHNA and CDR2 as SNTAGT. The CDR3 spells CASSDHSLNTEAFF. CDR3 DNA sequence: TGTGCCAGCAGTGATCACAGCCTAAACACTGAAGCTTTCTTT.

The chain uses TRBV5-1 and TRBJ2-3, with TRBD2 identical over 7 bases. Trimming cost V 0 bases and J 1 base; bases outside gene matches: 5. CDR1 and CDR2 (germline): SGHRS, YFSETQ. The CDR3 consists of 16 residues. DNA of the CDR3: TGCGCCAGCAGCTTGGCCGGGCTAGCGGGCACAGATACGCAGTATTTT. It is translated as CASSLAGLAGTDTQYF.

The J gene is TRBJ1-1, the V gene TRBV6-2 or TRBV6-3; 7 nucleotides match TRBD1. The CDR3 is 18 amino acids. The germline V gene has CDR1 MNHEY and CDR2 SVGEGT. Trimming took 0 bases from V and 4 from J; bases not matched to a gene: 14. DNA of the CDR3: TGTGCCAGCAGTTACTCGACCAGGCCCAGGGGGAGTGGCACTGAAGCTTTCTTT. Translating it yields CASSYSTRPRGSGTEAFF.

The chain recombines TRBV5-4 with TRBJ1-1; 9 positions agree with TRBD1. The V gene end was trimmed by 4 bases and the J gene end by 1 base; junction bases not matched to a gene: 2. Per the germline V gene, CDR1 is SGHNT and CDR2 is YYREEE (reference sequence). This CDR3 has 14 residues. CDR3 coding DNA: TGTGCCAGCAGCCTGACAGGGGGGAACACTGAAGCTTTCTTT. It translates to CASSLTGGNTEAFF.